The rows below give T cell receptor beta chains drawn from one sample of a study of blood T cell repertoires in COVID-19. Some clones are missing from TCRdb's copy, which holds only in-frame ones; the method was immunoSEQ multiplex PCR. Of about 240,000 clones in the sample, about 80% are singletons; the top ten hold approximately 9.4%. Sample: peripheral blood. These TCRs come from an elderly woman with acute or convalescent COVID-19. Each CDR3 is given with its conserved first and last residue. A D gene is named only where the DNA matches it firmly. Only part of the rows carry a size: once, few, many, or a class if the clone is expanded.

.	TRBV19	.	TRBJ1-1	CASRQTNTEAFF	TGTGCCAGTAGACAGACCAACACTGAAGCTTTCTTT
.	TRBV28	.	TRBJ1-5	CASSPYEGSNQPQHF	TGTGCCAGCAGTCCATACGAGGGTAGCAATCAGCCCCAGCATTTT
once	TRBV28	TRBD1	TRBJ2-5	CASSLRQGMGETQYF	TGTGCCAGCAGTTTAAGACAGGGGATGGGAGAGACCCAGTACTTC
.	TRBV7-8	.	TRBJ2-7	CASSSGLLGSYEQYF	TGTGCCAGCAGCTCGGGTCTCTTGGGCTCCTACGAGCAGTACTTC
.	TRBV3-1/TRBV3-2	.	TRBJ1-1	CASSQGVTLNTEAFF	TGTGCCAGCAGCCAAGGGGTGACACTGAACACTGAAGCTTTCTTT
.	TRBV28	TRBD2	TRBJ2-7	CASSSPGEGAYEQYF	TGTGCCAGCAGTTCCCCTGGGGAGGGCGCCTACGAGCAGTACTTC
few	TRBV9	.	TRBJ1-2	CASSVDSRGAGGYTF	TGTGCCAGCAGCGTAGATTCACGGGGGGCGGGTGGCTACACCTTC
once	TRBV5-1	TRBD1	TRBJ2-5	CASSPDGTGSKETQYF	TGCGCCAGCAGCCCCGACGGGACAGGTTCAAAAGAGACCCAGTACTTC
.	TRBV5-4	TRBD2	TRBJ2-7	CASSLVRTSGPEGEQYF	TGTGCCAGCAGCTTGGTTCGGACTAGCGGTCCGGAGGGGGAGCAGTACTTC
.	TRBV18	TRBD1	TRBJ1-4	CASSRGQGNEKLFF	TGTGCCAGCTCACGAGGACAGGGTAATGAAAAACTGTTTTTT
.	TRBV29-1	.	TRBJ1-2	CSVDGDKSYTF	TGCAGCGTTGACGGGGATAAAAGCTACACCTTC
once	TRBV6-1	TRBD1	TRBJ1-1	CASSDTGGTEAFF	TGTGCCAGCAGTGATACAGGGGGCACTGAAGCTTTCTTT
few	TRBV28	.	TRBJ1-1	CASRGLGDTEAFF	TGTGCCAGCAGAGGGTTGGGAGACACTGAAGCTTTCTTT
once	TRBV30	TRBD2	TRBJ2-3	CAWSMVAGGSDTQYF	TGTGCCTGGAGTATGGTAGCGGGGGGGTCAGATACGCAGTATTTT
.	TRBV3-1/TRBV3-2	.	TRBJ1-3	CASSHGTTGNTIYF	TGTGCCAGCAGCCACGGGACAACTGGAAACACCATATATTTT
once	TRBV28	.	TRBJ1-5	CASSLIRMGNQPQHF	TGTGCCAGCAGTTTAATCAGGATGGGCAATCAGCCCCAGCATTTT
.	TRBV5-1	.	TRBJ1-1	CASSIAMNTEAFF	TGCGCCAGCAGCATAGCCATGAACACTGAAGCTTTCTTT
.	TRBV3-1/TRBV3-2	.	TRBJ2-1	CASSQGEGVAISYNEQFF	TGTGCCAGCAGCCAGGGGGAGGGGGTGGCAATCTCCTACAATGAGCAGTTCTTC
once	TRBV28	.	TRBJ2-1	CASSLMGLHNEQFF	TGTGCCAGCAGTTTAATGGGGCTTCACAATGAGCAGTTCTTC
.	TRBV3-1/TRBV3-2	TRBD1	TRBJ2-3	CASSQPGTGDLTSTDTQYF	TGTGCCAGCAGCCAACCTGGGACAGGGGATCTTACTAGCACAGATACGCAGTATTTT
.	TRBV6-6	TRBD1	TRBJ1-3	CASSQGTAGGNTIYF	TGTGCCAGCAGTCAGGGGACAGCGGGCGGAAACACCATATATTTT
once	TRBV18	TRBD1	TRBJ1-2	CASSPGTGNYGYTF	TGTGCCAGCTCACCGGGGACAGGGAACTATGGCTACACCTTC
.	TRBV2	TRBD1	TRBJ1-2	CASTEDRGPTNLLGYTF	TGTGCCAGCACCGAGGACAGGGGGCCGACCAACCTTCTGGGCTACACCTTC
.	TRBV24-1	.	TRBJ2-5	CATSVPGGETQYF	TGTGCCACCAGTGTCCCAGGGGGGGAGACCCAGTACTTC
.	TRBV5-1	.	TRBJ2-5	CASSLEGRQGGQETQYF	TGCGCCAGCAGCTTGGAGGGTAGACAGGGAGGCCAAGAGACCCAGTACTTC
.	TRBV7-2	.	TRBJ2-4	CASSLNDKSWNIQYF	TGTGCCAGCAGCTTAAATGACAAAAGTTGGAACATTCAGTACTTC
.	TRBV6-5	.	TRBJ2-7	CASSYSGKQVPLEQYF	TGTGCCAGCAGTTACTCAGGGAAACAGGTCCCCCTGGAGCAGTACTTC
.	TRBV13	TRBD2	TRBJ2-1	CASSFPGLAGGLDEQFF	TGTGCCAGCAGCTTCCCCGGACTAGCGGGGGGGCTGGATGAGCAGTTCTTC
.	TRBV28	TRBD1	TRBJ1-2	CASRITRRDSGYTF	TGTGCCAGCAGAATAACGAGACGGGACAGCGGCTACACCTTC
.	TRBV18	.	TRBJ2-7	CASSPPPGATYEQYF	TGTGCCAGCTCACCCCCCCCGGGTGCCACCTACGAGCAGTACTTC
once	TRBV6-1	.	TRBJ1-1	CASSEAGGMGTEAFF	TGTGCCAGCAGTGAAGCAGGGGGAATGGGGACTGAAGCTTTCTTT
.	TRBV30	.	TRBJ1-1	CAWSGVRVANTEAFF	TGTGCCTGGAGTGGAGTCAGGGTCGCCAACACTGAAGCTTTCTTT
.	TRBV11-2	.	TRBJ2-7	CASSLDRYEQYF	TGTGCCAGCAGCTTAGACAGATACGAGCAGTACTTC
.	TRBV28	TRBD1	TRBJ2-5	CASGLPGQVGETQYF	TGTGCCAGCGGTCTTCCGGGACAGGTAGGGGAGACCCAGTACTTC
.	TRBV10-3	TRBD2	TRBJ2-1	CAISPTSGDYNEQFF	TGTGCCATCAGTCCGACTAGCGGGGACTACAATGAGCAGTTCTTC
.	TRBV5-1	TRBD1	TRBJ1-6	CASSLGSGGSPLHF	TGCGCCAGCAGCTTGGGTTCAGGGGGATCACCCCTCCACTTT
.	TRBV6-5	.	TRBJ2-7	CASSSRQVRQQYF	TGTGCCAGCAGTTCCCGACAGGTTAGACAGCAGTACTTC
.	TRBV2	.	TRBJ1-2	CASWGGTKGYTF	TGTGCCAGCTGGGGGGGAACGAAAGGCTACACCTTC
.	TRBV18	.	TRBJ2-1	CASSPAGGNEQFF	TGTGCCAGCTCACCCGCCGGAGGTAATGAGCAGTTCTTC
.	TRBV5-5	TRBD1	TRBJ2-7	CASRSGTGFVEQYF	TGTGCCAGCAGATCCGGGACAGGGTTCGTCGAGCAGTACTTC
.	TRBV10-3	.	TRBJ1-2	CAISASQAGGNYGYTF	TGTGCCATCAGTGCGTCCCAGGCGGGAGGGAACTATGGCTACACCTTC
.	TRBV14	.	TRBJ1-2	CASSQELSGYTF	TGTGCCAGCAGCCAAGAACTATCTGGCTACACCTTC
once	TRBV6-1	TRBD2	TRBJ2-1	CASSVRLAGGSYNEQFF	TGTGCCAGCAGTGTGCGACTAGCGGGGGGCTCCTACAATGAGCAGTTCTTC
.	TRBV4-2	.	TRBJ2-3	CASSQDPGTDTQYF	TGTGCCAGCAGCCAAGACCCTGGCACAGATACGCAGTATTTT
few	TRBV6-5	TRBD1	TRBJ1-2	CASLDRGIYGYTF	TGTGCCAGCCTTGACAGGGGGATCTATGGCTACACCTTC
.	TRBV5-1	TRBD1	TRBJ2-7	CASSLSGTGDYEQYF	TGCGCCAGCAGCTTGAGTGGGACAGGGGACTACGAGCAGTACTTC
.	TRBV4-1	.	TRBJ1-3	CASSQDGGLSGNTIYF	TGCGCCAGCAGCCAAGATGGAGGCCTCTCTGGAAACACCATATATTTT
.	TRBV5-1	TRBD2	TRBJ2-1	CASSLAGGQNEQFF	TGCGCCAGCAGCTTAGCGGGGGGCCAGAATGAGCAGTTCTTC
.	TRBV9	.	TRBJ2-1	CASSPSGNEQFF	TGTGCCAGCAGCCCGTCGGGGAATGAGCAGTTCTTC
few	TRBV7-9	.	TRBJ2-3	CASSPVGSRGRLADTQYF	TGTGCCAGCAGCCCCGTGGGGTCCAGGGGAAGGTTGGCAGATACGCAGTATTTT
.	TRBV27	TRBD1	TRBJ1-1	CASSSQTGGGATEAFF	TGTGCCAGCAGTTCTCAGACAGGGGGTGGAGCCACTGAAGCTTTCTTT